The clone carrying this T cell receptor (beta chain) was recorded many times. Its target is not known. TCRdb re-called the 5' RACE reads through MiXCR, storing one row per CDR3 protein. Of a few hundred thousand distinct CDR3 sequences detected, around 16% appear once; the ten largest clones hold 42%. This sample was included in a study of CD8 T cells in ankylosing spondylitis. Study conclusions and caveats: The study identified a TCR beta motif of roughly eight highly homologous variants that appeared characteristic of ankylosing spondylitis blood.

Germline V CDR1 and CDR2: MGHRA, YSYEKL. The CDR3 is 15 amino acids. V gave up 3 bases and J gave up 5 bases; unmatched junction bases: 4. Source material: blood, either unsorted or a sorted T cell fraction (not recorded which). The clonotype originates from a male donor with ankylosing spondylitis. The V and J genes are TRBV4-1 and TRBJ1-6; 7 nucleotides agree with TRBD1. CDR3 coding DNA: TGCGCCAGCAGCCAGCGGACAGGCAATAATTCACCCCTCCACTTT. As protein: CASSQRTGNNSPLHF.